This T cell receptor beta chain was profiled in a study of CD8 T cells in ankylosing spondylitis. Germline CDR1 reads SGHRS; CDR2 reads YFSETQ. CDR3 length: 13 residues. V lost 0 bases to trimming and J lost 5 bases, with 9 bases between them. This clonotype was seen ten or more times. Its target is unknown. With molecular barcodes, quantitative 5'-RACE was used to make the TCR beta libraries. TCRdb independently ran MiXCR on the 5' RACE reads; one entry per CDR3 protein. The data show some 450,000 distinct CDR3 sequences, 17% seen once. Study-wide findings and caveats: There was a TCR beta motif, made of several highly homologous variants, that appeared characteristic of ankylosing spondylitis blood. The authors found the disease-linked clones to be CD8+ and relatively rare in peripheral blood. Certain motif variants had earlier appeared in reactive arthritis synovial fluid and blood. As reported, disease-linked clones showed significant enrichment in matched ankylosing spondylitis synovial fluid.

Sequenced: blood, either unsorted or a sorted T cell fraction (not recorded which). The source is a male donor with ankylosing spondylitis. The chain couples TRBV5-1 to TRBJ2-7; TRBD1 might be the D (6 bases). The CDR3 reads CASSLARGDEQYF. CDR3 DNA sequence: TGCGCCAGCAGCTTGGCCAGGGGAGACGAGCAGTACTTC. Looking up the rest from reference TRBV5-1 and TRBJ2-7 gives the full variable domain: KAGVTQTPRYLIKTRGQQVTLSCSPISGHRSVSWYQQTPGQGLQFLFEYFSETQRNKGNFPGRFSGRQFSNSRSEMNVSTLELGDSALYLCASSLARGDEQYFGPGTRLTVT.